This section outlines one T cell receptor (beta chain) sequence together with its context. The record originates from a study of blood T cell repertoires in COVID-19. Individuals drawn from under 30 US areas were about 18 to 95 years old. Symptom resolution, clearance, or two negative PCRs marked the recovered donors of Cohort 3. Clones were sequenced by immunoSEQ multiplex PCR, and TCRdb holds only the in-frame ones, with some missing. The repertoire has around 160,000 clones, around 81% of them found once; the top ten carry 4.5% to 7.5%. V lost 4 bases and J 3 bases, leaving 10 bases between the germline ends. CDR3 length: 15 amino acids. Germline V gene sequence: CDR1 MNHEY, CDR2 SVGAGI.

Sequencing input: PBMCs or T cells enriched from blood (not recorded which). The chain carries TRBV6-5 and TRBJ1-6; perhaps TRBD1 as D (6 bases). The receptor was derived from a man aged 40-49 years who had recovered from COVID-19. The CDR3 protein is CASSWGQVYNSPLHF. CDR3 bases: TGTGCCAGCAGTTGGGGGCAAGTCTATAATTCACCCCTCCACTTT.